A single sample is the source of the 18 T cell receptor beta chains below, sequenced in a study of cytomegalovirus exposure and HLA in healthy donors (dated by TCRdb to 2016 to 2017). Library method: the immunoSEQ multiplex PCR assay. A mixture of 60 forward primers for TCR Vbeta segments and 13 reverse primers for TCR Jbeta segments was used in the multiplex PCR. TCRdb holds this immuneACCESS table with in-frame rearrangements only. Some clones are missing; in checked studies, unresolved V genes explain under half, and the rest has no known cause. Across this sample there are 160,000 or so clones, with around four fifths seen only once. The ten largest clonotypes hold 3.5% to 5% of the sample. Sequenced sample: PBMCs. The receptors derive from a man aged 45 to 65 in good health and CMV-seropositive.

The chain links TRBV18 to TRBJ2-2; D is undetermined. Between the trimmed V and J ends, which lost 6 bases and 7 bases, there was a span of 12 bases. Looked up from germline, CDR1 is KGHSH and CDR2 is LQKENI. This CDR3 comprises 13 residues. CDR3 region: CASSARRGGELFF. The CDR3 coding sequence is TGTGCCAGCTCCGCTCGGAGAGGCGGGGAGCTGTTTTTT.

The chain uses TRBV9 and TRBJ2-6; no clear D. The germline gives CDR1 SGDLS, CDR2 YYNGEE. The CDR3 extends over 15 amino acids. The V end lost 0 bases, the J end lost 0 bases, and 4 bases lay between the germline ends. The CDR3 here is CASSVDGSGANVLTF. Written as DNA, the CDR3 is TGTGCCAGCAGCGTAGACGGCTCTGGGGCCAACGTCCTGACTTTC. Full variable domain (missing parts from reference TRBV9 and TRBJ2-6): DSGVTQTPKHLITATGQRVTLRCSPRSGDLSVYWYQQSLDQGLQFLIQYYNGEERAKGNILERFSAQQFPDLHSELNLSSLELGDSALYFCASSVDGSGANVLTFGAGSRLTVL.

This clone is a singleton in its sample. The V gene is TRBV6-1, the J gene TRBJ1-5, with a tentative D call TRBD1 (5 bases). Looked up from germline, CDR1 is MNHNS and CDR2 is SASEGT. The CDR3 contains 16 residues. Trimming removed 3 bases from V and 2 bases from J, with 14 bases in between. This CDR3 is CASSERGNPGNQPQHF. The CDR3 DNA reads as TGTGCCAGCAGTGAGCGGGGGAATCCGGGCAATCAGCCCCAGCATTTT.

This chain links TRBV7-6 with TRBJ2-5; tentative D call: TRBD2 (5 bases). CDR3 size: 16 residues. Trimming took 3 bases from V and 2 from J, leaving 16 bases between them. Germline V CDR1 and CDR2: SGHVS, FNYEAQ. For the CDR3, the DNA is TGTGCCAGCAGCTTTCATACGGGGATGGGGCAAGAGACCCAGTACTTC. Translation gives CASSFHTGMGQETQYF.

The chain couples TRBV5-8 to TRBJ2-7, with D possibly being TRBD1 (6 bases). V dropped 1 base and J dropped 1 base, with 9 bases sitting between them. The CDR3 covers 14 residues. Germline CDR1 reads SGHTS; CDR2 reads YDEGEE. As DNA, the CDR3 is TGTGCCAGCAGCTTGTCGGGACATTCCTACGAGCAGTACTTC. Protein product: CASSLSGHSYEQYF.

About this clone itself: A much larger clone lies one base from this, so it may be a read error. This chain joins TRBV2 and TRBJ2-7, with TRBD2 matching 11 bases. Germline loops: CDR1 SNHLY, CDR2 FYNNEI. The CDR3 contains 15 residues. V lost 1 base, J lost 2 bases, and 1 base stayed unmatched. For the CDR3, the DNA is TGTGCCAGCAGTGAAGAACTAGCGGGGGCCTACGAGCAGTACTTC. Its protein product is CASSEELAGAYEQYF.

This clone was recorded once. The rearrangement joins TRBV6-5 to TRBJ2-5; 10 nucleotides agree with TRBD1. Germline V gene sequence: CDR1 MNHEY, CDR2 SVGAGI. The V and J ends lost 5 bases and 5 bases, in that order; junction bases with no gene match: 5. The CDR3 runs 14 residues. The CDR3 loop reads CASSPTGGGETQYF. Here the CDR3 DNA reads TGTGCCAGCAGTCCGACAGGGGGCGGTGAGACCCAGTACTTC.

The V gene is TRBV11-2, the J gene TRBJ2-1; 7 bases match TRBD1. There are 17 residues in the CDR3. Germline V gene sequence: CDR1 SGHAT, CDR2 FQNNGV. The trim removed 0 bases at V and 2 bases at J, leaving 7 bases unmatched. The CDR3 region is CASSLELGGPTYNEQFF. Written as DNA, the CDR3 is TGTGCCAGCAGCTTAGAGCTAGGGGGCCCCACCTACAATGAGCAGTTCTTC.

This chain uses TRBV25-1 with TRBJ2-1, with D possibly TRBD2 on 6 matching bases. V lost 5 bases and J 0 bases, leaving 8 bases between the germline ends. The CDR3 is 14 residues long. Germline CDR1 MGHDK, CDR2 SYGVNS. CDR3 coding DNA: TGTGCCAGCAGTTTCGGGAGCTCCTACAATGAGCAGTTCTTC. Protein sequence: CASSFGSSYNEQFF.

The chain joins TRBV11-2 to TRBJ2-3; 9 nucleotides line up with TRBD2. The germline V gene has CDR1 SGHAT and CDR2 FQNNGV. The CDR3 loop spans 19 amino acids. With 0 bases clipped from V and 2 bases from J, the junction kept 12 bases outside the gene matches. CDR3 in amino acids: CASSLDGVPSGVLTDTQYF. CDR3 sequence (DNA): TGTGCCAGCAGCTTAGATGGTGTTCCTAGCGGGGTACTCACAGATACGCAGTATTTT.

J is TRBJ1-2 and V is TRBV6-1; perhaps TRBD1 as D (5 bases). In germline, CDR1 is MNHNS, CDR2 SASEGT. This CDR3 has 13 residues. V shed 9 bases and J shed 8 bases, with 19 bases lying between them. This chain's CDR3 is CASSARGVEGYTF. CDR3 DNA: TGTGCCAGTTCGGCACGGGGGGTGGAGGGCTACACCTTC.

The chain combines TRBV4-1 with TRBJ2-7; D possibly corresponds to TRBD2 (6 bases). Per germline, CDR1 MGHRA and CDR2 YSYEKL. The CDR3 consists of 15 residues. V was pared by 2 bases and J by 1 base, with 12 bases between. The CDR3 nucleotides read TGCGCCAGCAGCCAATTGGACGGACTATCCTACGAGCAGTACTTC. As protein: CASSQLDGLSYEQYF.

The rearrangement uses TRBV6-5 and TRBJ2-4; TRBD2 matches 7 bases. The length of the CDR3 is 15 residues. J gave up 4 bases and V 6 bases, and 9 bases lay outside the gene matches. Looked up from germline, CDR1 is MNHEY and CDR2 is SVGAGI. The DNA for the CDR3 is TGTGCCAGCAGACCTGATGGGGGAGGGAAAAACATTCAGTACTTC. Translated: CASRPDGGGKNIQYF.

The rearrangement uses TRBV5-4 and TRBJ2-5, with 8 bases lining up with TRBD2. Germline V gene lookup returns CDR1 SGHNT and CDR2 YYREEE (reference sequence). The J segment lost 1 base and the V segment lost 2 bases, leaving 7 bases of the junction unmatched. This CDR3 has 16 residues. The CDR3 coding sequence is TGTGCCAGCAGCTTTAGTCTAGCGGGTCTCCAAGAGACCCAGTACTTC. Protein: CASSFSLAGLQETQYF.

The chain has TRBV11-2 and TRBJ2-1; D gene unclear. V was clipped by 5 bases and J by 2 bases, with 7 bases between them. Germline loops: CDR1 SGHAT, CDR2 FQNNGV. The CDR3 length is 13 residues. The chain's CDR3 is CASSPQTYNEQFF. As DNA, the CDR3 is TGTGCCAGCAGCCCCCAAACCTACAATGAGCAGTTCTTC.

In DNA form, the CDR3 reads TGTGCCAGCAGTGACCAGAGCGGAGCAGATACGCAGTATTTT. Residues: CASSDQSGADTQYF. The V gene is TRBV6-1, the J gene TRBJ2-3; tentatively, D is TRBD2 (5 bases). The germline V gene has CDR1 MNHNS and CDR2 SASEGT. The CDR3 is 14 amino acids. Trimming stripped 3 bases from V and 4 bases from J, with 11 bases between.

V gene TRBV9 combines with J gene TRBJ1-5; D is ambiguous. Germline assignment: CDR1 SGDLS and CDR2 YYNGEE. V was cut by 1 base and J by 3 bases, with 11 bases left in between. The CDR3 totals 15 residues. The CDR3 loop reads CASSVWADYNQPQHF. The CDR3, as DNA: TGTGCCAGCAGCGTATGGGCGGACTACAATCAGCCCCAGCATTTT.

This rearrangement joins TRBV7-2 to TRBJ2-1; possible D gene TRBD2, 5 bases. The V gene's germline CDR1 is SGHTA and CDR2 FQGNSA. The CDR3 spans 15 residues. The V gene lost 5 bases and the J gene lost 9 bases, with 20 bases spanning the gap. DNA of the CDR3: TGTGCCAGCAGCCCCCGCGGCCCCGGAGGTTTTGAGCAGTTCTTC. It codes for CASSPRGPGGFEQFF. Variable domain in full (rest from reference TRBV7-2 and TRBJ2-1): GAGVSQSPSNKVTEKGKDVELRCDPISGHTALYWYRQSLGQGLEFLIYFQGNSAPDKSGLPSDRFSAERTGGSVSTLTIQRTQQEDSAVYLCASSPRGPGGFEQFFGPGTRLTVL.